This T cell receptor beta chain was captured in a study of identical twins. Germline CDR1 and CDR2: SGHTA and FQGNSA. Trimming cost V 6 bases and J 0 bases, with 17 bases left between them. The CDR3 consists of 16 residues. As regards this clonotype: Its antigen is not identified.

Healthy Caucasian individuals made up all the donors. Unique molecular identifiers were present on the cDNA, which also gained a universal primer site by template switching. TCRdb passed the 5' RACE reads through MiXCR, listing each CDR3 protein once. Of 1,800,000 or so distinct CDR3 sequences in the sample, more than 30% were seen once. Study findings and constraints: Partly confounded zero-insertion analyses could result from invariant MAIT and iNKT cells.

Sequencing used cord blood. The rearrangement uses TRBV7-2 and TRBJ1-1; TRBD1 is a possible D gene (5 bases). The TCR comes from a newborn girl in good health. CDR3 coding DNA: TGTGCCAGCAGGGAGGGGAGGGTCCCAATGAACACTGAAGCTTTCTTT. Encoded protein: CASREGRVPMNTEAFF.